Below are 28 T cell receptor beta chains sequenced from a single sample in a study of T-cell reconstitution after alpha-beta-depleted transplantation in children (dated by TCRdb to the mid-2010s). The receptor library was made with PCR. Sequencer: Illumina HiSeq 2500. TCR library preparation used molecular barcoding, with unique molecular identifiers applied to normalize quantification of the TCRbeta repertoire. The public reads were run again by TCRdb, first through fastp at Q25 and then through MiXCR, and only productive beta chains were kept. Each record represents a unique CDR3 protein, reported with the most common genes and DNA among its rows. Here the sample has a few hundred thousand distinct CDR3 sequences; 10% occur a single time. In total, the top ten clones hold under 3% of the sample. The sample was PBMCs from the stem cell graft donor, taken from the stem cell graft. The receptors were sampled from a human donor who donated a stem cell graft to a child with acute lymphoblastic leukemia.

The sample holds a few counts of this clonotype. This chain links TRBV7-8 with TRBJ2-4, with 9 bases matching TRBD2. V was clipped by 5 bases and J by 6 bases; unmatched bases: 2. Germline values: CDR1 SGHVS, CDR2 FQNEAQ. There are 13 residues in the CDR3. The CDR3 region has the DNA TGTGCCAGCAGCCCGACTAGCGGAAACATTCAGTACTTC. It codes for CASSPTSGNIQYF.

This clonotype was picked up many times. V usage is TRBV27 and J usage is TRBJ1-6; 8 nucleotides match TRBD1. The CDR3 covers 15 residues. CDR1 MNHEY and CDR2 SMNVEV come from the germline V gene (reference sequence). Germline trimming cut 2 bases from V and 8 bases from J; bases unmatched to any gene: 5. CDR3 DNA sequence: TGTGCCAGCAGTTTAGGCACAGGGGGATATTCACCCCTCCACTTT. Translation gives CASSLGTGGYSPLHF.

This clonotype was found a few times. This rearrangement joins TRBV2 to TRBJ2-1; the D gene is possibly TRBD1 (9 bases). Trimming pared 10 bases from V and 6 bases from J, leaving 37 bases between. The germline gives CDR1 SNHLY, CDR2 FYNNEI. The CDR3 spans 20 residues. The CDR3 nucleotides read TGTGCCATACCATTGGGACAGGGATCACTTAGCGGGAATAATGTCAATGAGCAGTTCTTC. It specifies CAIPLGQGSLSGNNVNEQFF.

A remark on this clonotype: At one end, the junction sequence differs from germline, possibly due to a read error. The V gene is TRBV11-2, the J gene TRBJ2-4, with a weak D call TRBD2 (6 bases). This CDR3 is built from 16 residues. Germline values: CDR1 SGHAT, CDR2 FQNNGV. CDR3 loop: CASSPGTYQAKNSQYF. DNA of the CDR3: TGTGCCAGCAGCCCGGGGACTTATCAGGCCAAAAACAGTCAGTACTTC.

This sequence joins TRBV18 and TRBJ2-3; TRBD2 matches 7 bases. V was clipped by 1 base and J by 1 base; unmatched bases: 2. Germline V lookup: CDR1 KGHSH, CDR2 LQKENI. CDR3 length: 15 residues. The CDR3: CASSPRAGGTDTQYF. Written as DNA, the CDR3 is TGTGCCAGCTCACCACGGGCGGGAGGCACAGATACGCAGTATTTT.

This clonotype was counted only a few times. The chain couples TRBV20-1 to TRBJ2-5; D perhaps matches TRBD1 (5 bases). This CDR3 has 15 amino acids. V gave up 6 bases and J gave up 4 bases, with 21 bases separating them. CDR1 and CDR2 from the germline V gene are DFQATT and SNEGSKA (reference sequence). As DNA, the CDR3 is TGCAGTGCGACTGGTTCAGGGCGCGAAGGAGAGACCCAGTACTTC. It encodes CSATGSGREGETQYF.

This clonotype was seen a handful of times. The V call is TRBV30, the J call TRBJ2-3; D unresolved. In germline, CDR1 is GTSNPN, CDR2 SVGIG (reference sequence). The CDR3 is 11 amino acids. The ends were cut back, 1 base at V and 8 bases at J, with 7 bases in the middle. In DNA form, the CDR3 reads TGTGCCTGGAGTGGAGTGGCTACGCAGTATTTT. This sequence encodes CAWSGVATQYF.

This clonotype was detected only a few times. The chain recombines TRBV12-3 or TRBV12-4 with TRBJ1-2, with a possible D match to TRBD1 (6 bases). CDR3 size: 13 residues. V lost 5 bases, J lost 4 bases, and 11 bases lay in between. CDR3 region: CASSEDRLYGYTF. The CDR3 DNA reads TGTGCCAGCAGTGAAGACAGGCTCTATGGCTACACCTTC.

CDR3 in amino acids: CSARDATGTGRTGELFF. The CDR3, as DNA: TGCAGTGCTAGAGATGCGACCGGAACAGGGCGGACCGGGGAGCTGTTTTTT. The rearrangement joins TRBV20-1 to TRBJ2-2; D possibly corresponds to TRBD1 (6 bases). The CDR3 contains 17 residues. V lost 0 bases, J lost 5 bases, and 19 bases lay in between. Germline assignment: CDR1 DFQATT and CDR2 SNEGSKA (reference sequence).

CDR3 residues: CAFSLEKGPGDSNQPQHF. CDR3 DNA: TGTGCCTTCAGTTTGGAAAAGGGGCCGGGGGATAGCAATCAGCCCCAGCATTTT. The chain employs TRBV3-1 and TRBJ1-5; D is perhaps TRBD1 (5 bases). Between the trimmed V and J ends, which lost 11 bases and 0 bases, there was a span of 26 bases. Looked up from germline, CDR1 is LGHDT and CDR2 is YNNKEL (reference sequence). The CDR3 is made up of 18 amino acids.

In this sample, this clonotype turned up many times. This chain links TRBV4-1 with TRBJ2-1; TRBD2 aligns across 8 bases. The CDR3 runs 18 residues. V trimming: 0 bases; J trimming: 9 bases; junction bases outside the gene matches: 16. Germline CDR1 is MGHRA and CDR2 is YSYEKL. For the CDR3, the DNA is TGCGCCAGCAGCCAAGATAGAGCTTGGACTAGCAAAAAATCTGAGCAGTTCTTC. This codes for CASSQDRAWTSKKSEQFF.

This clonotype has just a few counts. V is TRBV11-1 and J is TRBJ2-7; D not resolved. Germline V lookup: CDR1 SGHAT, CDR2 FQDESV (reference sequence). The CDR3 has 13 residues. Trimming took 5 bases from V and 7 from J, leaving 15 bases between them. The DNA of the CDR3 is TGTGCCAGCAGCCCCCTGGACCGCCGGGAGCAGTACTTC. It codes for CASSPLDRREQYF. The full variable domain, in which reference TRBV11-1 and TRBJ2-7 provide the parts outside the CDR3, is EAEVAQSPRYKITEKSQAVAFWCDPISGHATLYWYRQILGQGPELLVQFQDESVVDDSQLPKDRFSAERLKGVDSTLKIQPAELGDSAMYLCASSPLDRREQYFGPGTRLTVT.

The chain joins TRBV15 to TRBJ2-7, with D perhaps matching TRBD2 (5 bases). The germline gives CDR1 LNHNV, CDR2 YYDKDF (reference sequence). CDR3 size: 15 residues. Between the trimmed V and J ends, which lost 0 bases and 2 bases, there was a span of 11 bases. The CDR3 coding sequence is TGTGCCACCAGCAGAGAGGACTCCTCCGCCTACGAGCAGTACTTC. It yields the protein CATSREDSSAYEQYF.

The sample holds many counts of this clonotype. The CDR3 reads CSVTTGTTNNQPQHF. The CDR3 region has the DNA TGCAGCGTTACTACAGGGACCACTAATAATCAGCCCCAGCATTTT. V gene TRBV29-1 combines with J gene TRBJ1-5; maybe TRBD1 (6 bases). Germline loops: CDR1 SQVTM, CDR2 ANQGSEA. CDR3 length: 15 amino acids. Trimming took off 5 bases at V and 4 bases at J, with 18 bases between the two ends.

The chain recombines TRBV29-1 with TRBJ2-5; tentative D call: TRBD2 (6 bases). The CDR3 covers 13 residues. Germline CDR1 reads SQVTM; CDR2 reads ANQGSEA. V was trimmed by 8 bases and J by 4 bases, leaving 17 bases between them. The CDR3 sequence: CSMGLTRAETQYF. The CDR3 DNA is TGCAGCATGGGACTGACTAGGGCAGAGACCCAGTACTTC.

CDR3 in amino acids: CASSLESGIADYTF. As DNA, the CDR3 is TGCGCCAGCAGCTTGGAGTCAGGGATTGCCGACTACACCTTC. This chain joins TRBV5-1 and TRBJ1-2, with D perhaps matching TRBD1 (5 bases). CDR3 size: 14 residues. V was pared by 0 bases and J by 10 bases, with 16 bases between. The germline V gene has CDR1 SGHRS and CDR2 YFSETQ. Full variable domain (remainder filled in from reference TRBV5-1 and TRBJ1-2): KAGVTQTPRYLIKTRGQQVTLSCSPISGHRSVSWYQQTPGQGLQFLFEYFSETQRNKGNFPGRFSGRQFSNSRSEMNVSTLELGDSALYLCASSLESGIADYTFGSGTRLTVV.

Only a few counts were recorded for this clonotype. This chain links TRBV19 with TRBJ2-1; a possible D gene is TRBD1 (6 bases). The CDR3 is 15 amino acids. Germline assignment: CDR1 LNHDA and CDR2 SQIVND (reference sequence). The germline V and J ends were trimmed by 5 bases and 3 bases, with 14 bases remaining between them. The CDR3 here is CASSWDQTGYNEQFF. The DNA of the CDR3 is TGTGCCAGTAGTTGGGATCAGACAGGCTACAATGAGCAGTTCTTC.

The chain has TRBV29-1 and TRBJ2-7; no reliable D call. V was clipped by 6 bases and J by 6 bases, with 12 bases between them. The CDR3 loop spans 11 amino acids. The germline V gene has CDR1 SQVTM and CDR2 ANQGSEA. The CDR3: CSVKTAVEQYF. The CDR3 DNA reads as TGCAGCGTGAAAACGGCGGTCGAGCAGTACTTC.

The CDR3 DNA is TGTGCCAGCCGTCCGTTGGGGGGAATAGCGGGAGGTGACACCGGGGAGCTGTTTTTT. Residues: CASRPLGGIAGGDTGELFF. The chain employs TRBV6-9 and TRBJ2-2; 10 nucleotides align to TRBD2. V dropped 8 bases and J dropped 3; count of bases not matched to a gene: 18. Germline loops: CDR1 MNHGY, CDR2 SVAAGI. The CDR3 contains 19 residues.

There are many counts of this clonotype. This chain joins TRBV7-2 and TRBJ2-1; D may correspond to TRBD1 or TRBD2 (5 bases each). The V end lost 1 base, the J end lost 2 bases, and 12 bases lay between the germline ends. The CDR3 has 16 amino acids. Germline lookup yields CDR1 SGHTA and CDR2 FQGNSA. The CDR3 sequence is CASSLDRDLAYNEQFF. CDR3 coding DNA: TGTGCCAGCAGCTTAGATAGGGACCTGGCCTACAATGAGCAGTTCTTC.

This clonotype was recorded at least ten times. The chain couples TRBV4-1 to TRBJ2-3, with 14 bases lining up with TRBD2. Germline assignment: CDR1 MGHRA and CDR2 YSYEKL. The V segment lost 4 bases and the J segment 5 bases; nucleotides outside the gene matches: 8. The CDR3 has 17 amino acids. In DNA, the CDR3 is TGCGCCAGCAGCCGTGAGGGACTAGCGGGAGAGGTAGATACGCAGTATTTT. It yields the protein CASSREGLAGEVDTQYF.

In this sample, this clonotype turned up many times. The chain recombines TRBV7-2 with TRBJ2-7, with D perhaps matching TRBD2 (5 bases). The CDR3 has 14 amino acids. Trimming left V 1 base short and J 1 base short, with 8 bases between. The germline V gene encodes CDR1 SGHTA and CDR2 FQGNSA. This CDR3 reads CASSLGGASYEQYF. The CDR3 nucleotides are TGTGCCAGCAGCTTAGGGGGAGCTTCCTACGAGCAGTACTTC. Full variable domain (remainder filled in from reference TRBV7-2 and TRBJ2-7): GAGVSQSPSNKVTEKGKDVELRCDPISGHTALYWYRQSLGQGLEFLIYFQGNSAPDKSGLPSDRFSAERTGGSVSTLTIQRTQQEDSAVYLCASSLGGASYEQYFGPGTRLTVT.

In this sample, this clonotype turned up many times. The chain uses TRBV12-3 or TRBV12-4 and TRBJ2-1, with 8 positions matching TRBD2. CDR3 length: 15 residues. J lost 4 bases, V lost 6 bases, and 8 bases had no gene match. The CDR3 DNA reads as TGTGCCAGCAGACCCCTAGCGGGCGGATACAATGAGCAGTTCTTC. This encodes CASRPLAGGYNEQFF.

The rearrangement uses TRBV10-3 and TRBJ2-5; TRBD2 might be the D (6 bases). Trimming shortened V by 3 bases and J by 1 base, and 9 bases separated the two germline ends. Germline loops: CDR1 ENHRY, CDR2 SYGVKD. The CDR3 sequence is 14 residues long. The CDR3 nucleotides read TGTGCCATCAGTGACACCGGGGGCCAAGAGACCCAGTACTTC. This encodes CAISDTGGQETQYF.

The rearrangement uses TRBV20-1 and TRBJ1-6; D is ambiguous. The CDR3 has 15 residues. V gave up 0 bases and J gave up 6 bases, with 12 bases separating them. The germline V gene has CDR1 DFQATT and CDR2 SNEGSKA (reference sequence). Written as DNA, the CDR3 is TGCAGTGCTAGAGATCTCTCCCGGGGTAATTCACCCCTCCACTTT. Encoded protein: CSARDLSRGNSPLHF.

CDR3: CASSLGTGNDEQFF. CDR3 bases: TGCGCCAGCAGCTTGGGGACAGGGAACGATGAGCAGTTCTTC. J is TRBJ2-1 and V is TRBV5-1; 8 nucleotides align to TRBD1. The CDR3 is made up of 14 amino acids. Per germline, CDR1 SGHRS and CDR2 YFSETQ. The junction had 4 bases not matched to a gene; V was cut back by 0 bases and J by 8 bases.

The CDR3 DNA reads as TGTGCCAGCAGCTTGGGTGGAACAGGGCGTGAAGCTTTCTTT. It codes for CASSLGGTGREAFF. The rearrangement uses TRBV5-5 and TRBJ1-1; weak D call: TRBD1 (6 bases). Per the germline V gene, CDR1 is SGHKS and CDR2 is YYEKEE (reference sequence). The CDR3 contains 14 residues. The V end lost 0 bases, the J end lost 7 bases, and 13 bases lay between the germline ends.

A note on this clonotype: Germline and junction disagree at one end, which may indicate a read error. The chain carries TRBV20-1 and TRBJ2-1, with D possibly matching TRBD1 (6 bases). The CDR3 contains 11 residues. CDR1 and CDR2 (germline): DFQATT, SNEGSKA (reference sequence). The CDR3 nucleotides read TGCAGTGCTATCCGCAAGGGGGAGAAACTCTTC. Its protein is CSAIRKGEKLF.